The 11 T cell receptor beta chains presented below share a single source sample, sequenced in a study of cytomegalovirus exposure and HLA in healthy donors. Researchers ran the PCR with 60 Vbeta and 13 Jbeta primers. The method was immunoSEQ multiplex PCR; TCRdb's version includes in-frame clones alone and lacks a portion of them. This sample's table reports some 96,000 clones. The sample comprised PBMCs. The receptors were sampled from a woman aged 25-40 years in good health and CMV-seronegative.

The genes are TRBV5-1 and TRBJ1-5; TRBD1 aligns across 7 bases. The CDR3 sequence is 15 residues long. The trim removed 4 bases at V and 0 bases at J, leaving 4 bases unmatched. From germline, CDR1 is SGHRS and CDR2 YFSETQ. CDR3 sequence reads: CASSRTGDSNQPQHF. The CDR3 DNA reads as TGCGCCAGCAGCCGAACAGGGGATAGCAATCAGCCCCAGCATTTT.

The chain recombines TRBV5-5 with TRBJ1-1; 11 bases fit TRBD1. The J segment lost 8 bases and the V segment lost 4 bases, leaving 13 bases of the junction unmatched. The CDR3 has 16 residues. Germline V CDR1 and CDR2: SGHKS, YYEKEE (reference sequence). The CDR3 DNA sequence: TGTGCCAGCAGCCCCGACCGGACAGGGGGCGAATCGGAAGCTTTCTTT. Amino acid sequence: CASSPDRTGGESEAFF. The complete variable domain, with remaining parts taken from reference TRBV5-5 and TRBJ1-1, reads DAGVTQSPTHLIKTRGQQVTLRCSPISGHKSVSWYQQVLGQGPQFIFQYYEKEERGRGNFPDRFSARQFPNYSSELNVNALLLGDSALYLCASSPDRTGGESEAFFGQGTRLTVV.

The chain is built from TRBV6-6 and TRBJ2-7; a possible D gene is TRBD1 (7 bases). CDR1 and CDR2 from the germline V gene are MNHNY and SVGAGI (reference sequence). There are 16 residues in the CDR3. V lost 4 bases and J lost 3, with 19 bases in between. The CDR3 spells CASSSGAGQSFYEQYF. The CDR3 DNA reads TGTGCCAGCAGTTCGGGGGCGGGACAGAGCTTCTACGAGCAGTACTTC.

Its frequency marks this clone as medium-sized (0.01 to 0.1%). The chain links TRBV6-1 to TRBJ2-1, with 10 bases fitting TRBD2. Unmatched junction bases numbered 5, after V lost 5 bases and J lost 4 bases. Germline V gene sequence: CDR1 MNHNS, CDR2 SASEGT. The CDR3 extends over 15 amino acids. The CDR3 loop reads CASSPGLAEYNEQFF. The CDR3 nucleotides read TGTGCCAGCAGTCCAGGACTAGCGGAGTACAATGAGCAGTTCTTC.

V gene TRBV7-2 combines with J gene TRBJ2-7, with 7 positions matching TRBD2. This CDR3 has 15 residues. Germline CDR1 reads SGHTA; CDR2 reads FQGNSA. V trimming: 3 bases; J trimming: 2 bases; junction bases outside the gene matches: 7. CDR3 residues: CASSLSLASPYEQYF. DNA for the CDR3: TGTGCCAGCAGCTTGTCACTAGCGTCCCCCTACGAGCAGTACTTC.

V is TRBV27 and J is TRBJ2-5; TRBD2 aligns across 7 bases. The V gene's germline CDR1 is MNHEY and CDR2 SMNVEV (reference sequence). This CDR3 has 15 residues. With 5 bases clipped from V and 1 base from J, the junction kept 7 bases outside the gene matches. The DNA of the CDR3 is TGTGCCAGCAGTGAACGGGGGGACCTCCAAGAGACCCAGTACTTC. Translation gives CASSERGDLQETQYF.

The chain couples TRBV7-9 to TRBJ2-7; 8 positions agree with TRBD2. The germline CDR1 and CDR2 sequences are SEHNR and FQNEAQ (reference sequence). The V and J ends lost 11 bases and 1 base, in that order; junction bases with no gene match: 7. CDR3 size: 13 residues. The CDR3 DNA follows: TGTGCCGGGCGGGCGGGAGGATCCTACGAGCAGTACTTC. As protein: CAGRAGGSYEQYF.

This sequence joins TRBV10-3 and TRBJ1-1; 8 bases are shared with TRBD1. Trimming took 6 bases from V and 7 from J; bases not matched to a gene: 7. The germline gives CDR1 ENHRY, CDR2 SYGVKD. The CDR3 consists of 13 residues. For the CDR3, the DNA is TGTGCCATCAGGACACAGGGGGTTAATGAAGCTTTCTTT. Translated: CAIRTQGVNEAFF.

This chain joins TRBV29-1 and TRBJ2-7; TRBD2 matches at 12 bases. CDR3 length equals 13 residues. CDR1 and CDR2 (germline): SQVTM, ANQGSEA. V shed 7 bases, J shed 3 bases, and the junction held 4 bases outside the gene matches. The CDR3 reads CSAETSGSYEQYF. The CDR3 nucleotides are TGCAGCGCCGAGACTAGCGGGAGCTACGAGCAGTACTTC.

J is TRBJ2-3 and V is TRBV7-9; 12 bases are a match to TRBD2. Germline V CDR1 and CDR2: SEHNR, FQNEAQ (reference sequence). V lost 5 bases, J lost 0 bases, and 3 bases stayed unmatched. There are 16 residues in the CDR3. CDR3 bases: TGTGCCAGCAGCATAACTAGCGGGGGGAGCACAGATACGCAGTATTTT. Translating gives CASSITSGGSTDTQYF.

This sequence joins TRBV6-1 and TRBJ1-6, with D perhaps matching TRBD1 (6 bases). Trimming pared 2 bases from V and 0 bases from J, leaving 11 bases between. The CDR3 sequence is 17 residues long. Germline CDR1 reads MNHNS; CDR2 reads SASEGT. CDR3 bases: TGTGCCAGCAGTGAAACAGGGCTAGGCTCCTATAATTCACCCCTCCACTTT. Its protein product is CASSETGLGSYNSPLHF.